Shown below are 2 T cell receptor beta chains from a single sample sequenced in a study of cytomegalovirus exposure and HLA in healthy donors. With 60 Vbeta and 13 Jbeta primers, the PCR was carried out. TCRdb's table, derived via immunoSEQ multiplex PCR, lists solely in-frame clones and lacks some. The data hold about 110,000 clones, with 79% observed a single time. The sample was PBMCs. Every receptor here comes from a woman under 30 in good health and CMV-seropositive.

This clone was observed a single time. V gene TRBV6-5 combines with J gene TRBJ2-7; TRBD2 agrees at 12 bases. The CDR3 has 15 residues. The J segment lost 4 bases and the V segment lost 6 bases, leaving 7 bases of the junction unmatched. Per germline, CDR1 MNHEY and CDR2 SVGAGI. The CDR3 here is CASRGETSGSYEQYF. The DNA of the CDR3 is TGTGCCAGCAGGGGGGAGACTAGCGGGAGTTACGAGCAGTACTTC.

Comments on this clone: Germline and junction disagree at one end, which may indicate a read error. CDR3 in amino acids: CASSLSPGQGENTGELFF. CDR3 in DNA: TGTGCTAGCAGCTTATCACCCGGACAGGGAGAGAACACCGGGGAGCTGTTTTTT. The chain couples TRBV7-7 to TRBJ2-2, with TRBD1 identical over 8 bases. CDR1 SSHAT and CDR2 FNYEAQ come from the germline V gene (reference sequence). This CDR3 region has 18 residues. Combining the CDR3 with reference TRBV7-7 and TRBJ2-2 gives the whole variable domain GAGVSQSPRYKVTKRGQDVTLRCDPISSHATLYWYQQALGQGPEFLTYFNYEAQPDKSGLPSDRFSAERPEGSISTLTIQRTEQRDSAMYRCASSLSPGQGENTGELFFGEGSRLTVL.